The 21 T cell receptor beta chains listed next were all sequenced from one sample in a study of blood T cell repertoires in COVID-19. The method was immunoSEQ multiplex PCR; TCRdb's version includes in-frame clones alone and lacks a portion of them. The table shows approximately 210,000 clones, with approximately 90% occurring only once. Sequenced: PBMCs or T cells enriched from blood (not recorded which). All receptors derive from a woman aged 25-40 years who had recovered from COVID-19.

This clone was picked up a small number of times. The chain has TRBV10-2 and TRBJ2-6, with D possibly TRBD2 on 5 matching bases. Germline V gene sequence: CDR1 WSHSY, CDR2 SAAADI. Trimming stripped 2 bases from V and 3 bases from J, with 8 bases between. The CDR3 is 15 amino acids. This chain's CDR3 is CASSETAGGANVLTF. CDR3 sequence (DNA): TGCGCCAGCAGTGAGACTGCGGGTGGGGCCAACGTCCTGACTTTC.

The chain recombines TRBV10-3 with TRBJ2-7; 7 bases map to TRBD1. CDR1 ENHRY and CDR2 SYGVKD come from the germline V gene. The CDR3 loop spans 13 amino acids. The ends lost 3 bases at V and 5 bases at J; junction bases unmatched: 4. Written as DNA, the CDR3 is TGTGCCATCAGTGATACAGGGGAAGACGAGCAGTACTTC. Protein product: CAISDTGEDEQYF.

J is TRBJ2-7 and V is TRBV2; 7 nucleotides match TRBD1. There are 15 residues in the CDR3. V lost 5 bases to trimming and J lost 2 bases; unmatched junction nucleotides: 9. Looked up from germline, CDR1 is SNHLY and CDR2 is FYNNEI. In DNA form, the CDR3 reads TGTGCCAGCAGTAACATCGGGACAGTCCCCTACGAGCAGTACTTC. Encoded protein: CASSNIGTVPYEQYF.

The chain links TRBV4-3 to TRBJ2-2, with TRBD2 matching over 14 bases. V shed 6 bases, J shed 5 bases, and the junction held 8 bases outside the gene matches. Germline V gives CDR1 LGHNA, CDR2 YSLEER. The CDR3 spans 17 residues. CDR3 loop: CASSKGLAGDFTGELFF. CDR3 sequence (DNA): TGCGCCAGCAGTAAGGGACTAGCGGGAGATTTTACCGGGGAGCTGTTTTTT.

Written as DNA, the CDR3 is TGTGCCAGCAGCTTAGATCGGACTACAGGGAGGGCTAATGAAAAACTGTTTTTT. Its protein product is CASSLDRTTGRANEKLFF. This rearrangement joins TRBV11-2 to TRBJ1-4; D possibly corresponds to TRBD1 (6 bases). CDR1 and CDR2 (germline): SGHAT, FQNNGV. CDR3 length equals 18 residues. The V gene lost 0 bases and the J gene lost 3 bases, with 17 bases spanning the gap.

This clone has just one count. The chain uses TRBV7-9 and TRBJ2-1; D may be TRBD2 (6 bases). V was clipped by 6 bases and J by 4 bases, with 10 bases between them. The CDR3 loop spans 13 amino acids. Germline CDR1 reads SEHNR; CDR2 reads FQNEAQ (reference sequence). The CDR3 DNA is TGTGCCAGCAGACGGACTACTTACAATGAGCAGTTCTTC. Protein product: CASRRTTYNEQFF.

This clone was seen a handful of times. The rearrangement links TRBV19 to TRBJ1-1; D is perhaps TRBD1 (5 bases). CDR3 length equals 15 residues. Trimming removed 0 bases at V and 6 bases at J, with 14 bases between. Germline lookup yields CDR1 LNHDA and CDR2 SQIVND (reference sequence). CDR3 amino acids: CASSIENRPSAEAFF. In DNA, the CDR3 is TGTGCCAGTAGTATAGAGAACAGGCCAAGCGCTGAAGCTTTCTTT.

The CDR3 DNA is TGTGCCAGCAGCTTAGCTTTAGATCAGCCCCAGCATTTT. It yields the protein CASSLALDQPQHF. The rearrangement joins TRBV7-2 to TRBJ1-5; D remains ambiguous. Trimming cost V 0 bases and J 5 bases, with 5 bases left between them. There are 13 residues in the CDR3. Per the germline V gene, CDR1 is SGHTA and CDR2 is FQGNSA.

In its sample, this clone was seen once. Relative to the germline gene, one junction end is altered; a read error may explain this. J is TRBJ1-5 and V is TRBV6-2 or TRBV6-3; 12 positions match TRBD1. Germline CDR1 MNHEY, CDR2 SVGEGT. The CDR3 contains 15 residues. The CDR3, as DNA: TGTGCCAGCAGTGTCGGGACAGGGGGCAAACAGCCCCAGCATTTT. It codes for CASSVGTGGKQPQHF.

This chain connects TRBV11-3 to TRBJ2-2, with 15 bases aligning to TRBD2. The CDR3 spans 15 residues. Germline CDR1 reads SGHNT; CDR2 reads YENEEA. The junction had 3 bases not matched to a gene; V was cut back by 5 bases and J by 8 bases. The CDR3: CASSRTSGRAGELFF. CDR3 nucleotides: TGTGCCAGCAGCCGGACTAGCGGGAGGGCGGGGGAGCTGTTTTTT.

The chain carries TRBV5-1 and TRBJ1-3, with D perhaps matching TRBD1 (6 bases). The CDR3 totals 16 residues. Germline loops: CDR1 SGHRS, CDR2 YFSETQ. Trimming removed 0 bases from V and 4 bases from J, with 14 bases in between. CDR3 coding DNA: TGCGCCAGCAGCTTGGGGGACACAATCTCAGGAAACACCATATATTTT. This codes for CASSLGDTISGNTIYF.

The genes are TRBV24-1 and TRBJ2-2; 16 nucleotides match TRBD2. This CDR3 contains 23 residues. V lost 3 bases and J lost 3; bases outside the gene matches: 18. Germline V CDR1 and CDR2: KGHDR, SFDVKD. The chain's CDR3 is CATSDGTGQPGLAGGPHTGELFF. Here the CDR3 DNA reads TGTGCCACCAGTGATGGGACTGGGCAACCGGGACTAGCGGGAGGGCCGCACACCGGGGAGCTGTTTTTT.

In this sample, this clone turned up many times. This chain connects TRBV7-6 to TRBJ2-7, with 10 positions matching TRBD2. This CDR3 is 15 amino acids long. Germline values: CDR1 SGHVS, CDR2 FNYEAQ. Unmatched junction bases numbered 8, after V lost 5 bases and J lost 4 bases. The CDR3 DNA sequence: TGTGCCAGCAGCCCACAGCCTAGCGGGGGTTACGAGCAGTACTTC. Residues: CASSPQPSGGYEQYF.

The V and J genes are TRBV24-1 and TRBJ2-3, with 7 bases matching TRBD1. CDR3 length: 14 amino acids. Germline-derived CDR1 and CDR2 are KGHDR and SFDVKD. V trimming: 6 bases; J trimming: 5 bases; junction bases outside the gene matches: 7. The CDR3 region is CATSFGAGGDTQYF. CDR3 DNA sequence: TGTGCCACCAGTTTCGGAGCAGGGGGAGATACGCAGTATTTT.

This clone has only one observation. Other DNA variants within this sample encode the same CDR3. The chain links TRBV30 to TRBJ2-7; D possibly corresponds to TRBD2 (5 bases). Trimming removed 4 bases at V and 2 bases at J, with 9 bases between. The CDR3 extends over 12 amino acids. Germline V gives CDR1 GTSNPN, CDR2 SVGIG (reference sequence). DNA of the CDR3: TGTGCCTGGACAGGAGGACCCTACGAGCAGTACTTC. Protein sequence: CAWTGGPYEQYF.

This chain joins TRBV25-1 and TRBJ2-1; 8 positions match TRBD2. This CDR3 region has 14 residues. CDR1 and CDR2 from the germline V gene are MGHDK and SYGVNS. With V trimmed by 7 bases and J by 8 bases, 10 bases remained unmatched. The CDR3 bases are TGTGCCAGCACCAGATCCCGGGAGGGCGATGAGCAGTTCTTC. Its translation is CASTRSREGDEQFF.

CDR3 loop: CASSPHSGTGGTEAFF. The CDR3 nucleotides are TGTGCCAGCAGTCCGCACTCCGGGACAGGGGGGACTGAAGCTTTCTTT. The rearrangement joins TRBV6-6 to TRBJ1-1, with 11 bases aligning to TRBD1. V lost 5 bases and J lost 5; bases outside the gene matches: 10. This CDR3 has 16 residues. The germline CDR1 and CDR2 sequences are MNHNY and SVGAGI (reference sequence).

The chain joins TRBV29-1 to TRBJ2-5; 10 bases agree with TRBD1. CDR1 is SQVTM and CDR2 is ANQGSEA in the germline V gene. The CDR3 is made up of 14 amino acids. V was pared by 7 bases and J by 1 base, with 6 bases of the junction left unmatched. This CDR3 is CSAGQGVLQETQYF. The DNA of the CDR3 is TGCAGCGCCGGACAGGGGGTCCTCCAAGAGACCCAGTACTTC. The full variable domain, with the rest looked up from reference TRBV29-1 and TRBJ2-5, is SAVISQKPSRDICQRGTSLTIQCQVDSQVTMMFWYRQQPGQSLTLIATANQGSEATYESGFVIDKFPISRPNLTFSTLTVSNMSPEDSSIYLCSAGQGVLQETQYFGPGTRLLVL.

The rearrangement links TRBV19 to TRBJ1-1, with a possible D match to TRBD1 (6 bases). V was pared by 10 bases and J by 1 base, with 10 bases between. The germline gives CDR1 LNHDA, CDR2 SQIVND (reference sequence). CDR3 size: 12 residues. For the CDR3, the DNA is TGTGCCAACAGGACAGCGAACACTGAAGCTTTCTTT. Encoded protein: CANRTANTEAFF.

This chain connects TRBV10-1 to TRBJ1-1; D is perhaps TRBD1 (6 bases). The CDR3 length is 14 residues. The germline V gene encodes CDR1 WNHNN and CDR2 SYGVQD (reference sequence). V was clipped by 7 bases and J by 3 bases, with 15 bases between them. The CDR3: CASNRAGEHTEAFF. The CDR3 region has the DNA TGCGCCAGCAATAGGGCAGGGGAGCACACTGAAGCTTTCTTT.

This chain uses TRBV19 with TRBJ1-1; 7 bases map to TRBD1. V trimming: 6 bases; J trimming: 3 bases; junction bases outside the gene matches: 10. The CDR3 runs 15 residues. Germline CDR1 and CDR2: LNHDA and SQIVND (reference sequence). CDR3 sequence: CASSYWTGTDTEAFF. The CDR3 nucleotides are TGTGCCAGTAGCTATTGGACCGGGACAGACACTGAAGCTTTCTTT.